Listed here is a single T cell receptor (beta chain). Its specificity is not known. The data were taken from a study of PD-1 blockade in classical Hodgkin lymphoma. The germline V gene has CDR1 SQVTM and CDR2 ANQGSEA. The V and J ends lost 4 bases and 0 bases respectively, with 9 bases between them. The CDR3 runs to 13 residues. Overall study findings and caveats: Newly diagnosed and completely responding patients shared comparable baseline diversity. Patients with an early start, nivolumab under 1 year after ASCT, were excluded. Baseline TCR diversity was reportedly lower in newly diagnosed patients than in healthy donors. It was reported as lower still in relapsed/refractory patients.

Brentuximab vedotin exposure varied among the patients, all of whom had relapsed after autologous stem cell transplantation. The repertoire was sequenced with immunoSEQ multiplex PCR; TCRdb's copy has only in-frame clones and lacks some. Among about 30,000 clones, under 75% were seen once, and the ten largest hold over 12%. The sequence was obtained from a human donor with classical Hodgkin lymphoma. V usage is TRBV29-1 and J usage is TRBJ1-1; no firm D call. The material sequenced was peripheral blood mononuclear cells (PBMCs), taken before the second cycle of nivolumab. CDR3 sequence: CSVGGQLNTEAFF. In DNA, the CDR3 is TGCAGCGTTGGTGGTCAGTTGAACACTGAAGCTTTCTTT.